Presented here are 4 T cell receptor beta chains from one specimen sequenced in a study of cytomegalovirus exposure and HLA in healthy donors. Primers for the PCR totalled 60 Vbeta and 13 Jbeta. Method: immunoSEQ multiplex PCR; TCRdb's copy keeps in-frame clones and lacks some. The table for this sample gives under 95,000 clones. The sample was PBMCs. These receptors were obtained from a young man in good health and CMV-seropositive.

V gene TRBV28 combines with J gene TRBJ1-2; TRBD1 matches at 9 bases. Trimming at V came to 5 bases and at J to 4 bases, leaving 8 bases not matched to a gene. Germline CDR1 reads MDHEN; CDR2 reads SYDVKM. CDR3 length: 15 amino acids. The CDR3 protein is CASSPWTGEAYGYTF. The CDR3 DNA reads as TGTGCCAGCAGTCCCTGGACAGGGGAGGCCTATGGCTACACCTTC.

The V gene is TRBV6-5, the J gene TRBJ1-1, with 8 bases matching TRBD1. Germline V lookup: CDR1 MNHEY, CDR2 SVGAGI. This CDR3 contains 13 residues. The ends lost 2 bases at V and 10 bases at J; junction bases unmatched: 6. The CDR3 sequence: CASSYGRGLLAFF. The CDR3 DNA reads TGTGCCAGCAGTTACGGCAGGGGGCTTTTAGCTTTCTTT.

This sequence joins TRBV19 and TRBJ1-4; no reliable D call. CDR3 size: 13 residues. Trimming pared 2 bases from V and 5 bases from J, leaving 6 bases between. Germline CDR1 and CDR2: LNHDA and SQIVND (reference sequence). The chain's CDR3 is CASSISRNEKLFF. The DNA of the CDR3 is TGTGCCAGTAGTATAAGCAGGAATGAAAAACTGTTTTTT.

The chain carries TRBV2 and TRBJ1-1; TRBD1 aligns across 11 bases. Looked up from germline, CDR1 is SNHLY and CDR2 is FYNNEI. V trimming: 4 bases; J trimming: 3 bases; junction bases outside the gene matches: 4. The length of the CDR3 is 15 residues. The CDR3 region has the DNA TGTGCCAGCAGTGGGACAGGGGGCGCGTACACTGAAGCTTTCTTT. Encoded protein: CASSGTGGAYTEAFF.